Below are 22 T cell receptor beta chains sequenced from a single sample in a study of T cell repertoires in cytomegalovirus infection. A single record per CDR3 protein comes from TCRdb applying MiXCR to the reads. The table has about 360,000 distinct CDR3 sequences, roughly a third seen once. Antigen specificity for these receptors is unknown. This specimen was cultured PBMCs, taken from culture after CMV antigen stimulation. The receptors here all came from a human donor in good health (CMV status not recorded). Some clones in this sample may be carry-over from other donors' samples.

The chain links TRBV6-6 to TRBJ2-3; 13 bases agree with TRBD2. This CDR3 is 16 amino acids long. Germline V gene data show CDR1 as MNHNY and CDR2 as SVGAGI (reference sequence). The J segment lost 2 bases and the V segment lost 4 bases, leaving 3 bases of the junction unmatched. The CDR3 DNA reads as TGTGCCAGCAGTTTCGGACTAGCGGGAGACACAGATACGCAGTATTTT. Amino acids: CASSFGLAGDTDTQYF.

The chain carries TRBV7-2 and TRBJ1-5; D possibly corresponds to TRBD1 (5 bases). This CDR3 comprises 14 residues. CDR1 SGHTA and CDR2 FQGNSA come from the germline V gene. Trimming took 8 bases from V and 1 from J, leaving 12 bases between them. CDR3 nucleotide sequence: TGTGCCAGCTGCCTTACAGGCAGCAATCAGCCCCAGCATTTT. Amino acids: CASCLTGSNQPQHF.

This rearrangement joins TRBV7-8 to TRBJ2-1, with TRBD1 matching over 10 bases. CDR1 is SGHVS and CDR2 is FQNEAQ in the germline V gene. Losses at the gene ends were 4 bases for V and 4 bases for J; bases not matched to a gene: 10. The CDR3 spans 17 residues. Here the CDR3 DNA reads TGTGCCAGCAGCTATCATACCGGGACAGGGGTGTACAATGAGCAGTTCTTC. Translating gives CASSYHTGTGVYNEQFF.

The rearrangement uses TRBV5-1 and TRBJ2-7; 7 bases agree with TRBD2. In germline, CDR1 is SGHRS, CDR2 YFSETQ. J lost 0 bases, V lost 6 bases, and 9 bases had no gene match. This CDR3 has 15 amino acids. This CDR3 is CASTPGLADSYEQYF. The CDR3 coding sequence is TGCGCCAGCACACCTGGCCTAGCGGACTCCTACGAGCAGTACTTC.

About this clonotype: This likely comes from a read error, as the CDR3 has no conserved phenylalanine or tryptophan at its end. V gene TRBV7-1 combines with J gene TRBJ1-4; no clear D gene. TRBV7-1 is noted as an ORF with a role that remains uncertain. This CDR3 region has 15 residues. Trimming removed 3 bases from V and 8 bases from J, with 16 bases in between. CDR3 in DNA: TGTGCCAGCAGCTCCGGGTCTGACCCCCGGGAAAAACTGTTTTTA. Amino acid sequence: CASSSGSDPREKLFL.

The chain uses TRBV4-2 and TRBJ2-3, with 7 bases fitting TRBD1. This CDR3 comprises 14 residues. The junction had 6 bases not matched to a gene; V was cut back by 0 bases and J by 9 bases. Germline V gene lookup returns CDR1 LGHNA and CDR2 YNFKEQ. The CDR3 protein is CASSQEGRDSTQYF. CDR3 coding DNA: TGTGCCAGCAGCCAAGAGGGCCGGGACAGCACGCAGTATTTT.

This clonotype was seen repeatedly, ten times or more. V usage is TRBV7-2 and J usage is TRBJ1-3; 8 bases align to TRBD1. J gave up 5 bases and V 3 bases, and 3 bases lay outside the gene matches. The length of the CDR3 is 14 residues. Germline-derived CDR1 and CDR2 are SGHTA and FQGNSA. CDR3 bases: TGTGCCAGCAGCTTTGGGACAGGACGAAACACCATATATTTT. This gives the protein CASSFGTGRNTIYF.

J is TRBJ1-5 and V is TRBV19, with a weak D call TRBD1 (6 bases). Between the trimmed V and J ends, which lost 3 bases and 7 bases, there was a span of 16 bases. The CDR3 loop spans 15 amino acids. CDR1 and CDR2 from the germline V gene are LNHDA and SQIVND (reference sequence). Here the CDR3 DNA reads TGTGCCAGTAGTATTTCGTTAGGGGGGAGGCAGCCCCAGCATTTT. It codes for CASSISLGGRQPQHF.

This clonotype was counted only a few times. The chain has TRBV28 and TRBJ2-1; the D is unclear. V lost 4 bases and J 9 bases, leaving 19 bases between the germline ends. The CDR3 extends over 15 amino acids. CDR1 is MDHEN and CDR2 is SYDVKM in the germline V gene. The CDR3 protein is CASSSIGLWVIEQFF. Here the CDR3 DNA reads TGTGCCAGCAGTTCCATTGGGTTATGGGTTATTGAGCAGTTCTTC. Filled out from reference TRBV28 and TRBJ2-1, the complete variable domain reads DVKVTQSSRYLVKRTGEKVFLECVQDMDHENMFWYRQDPGLGLRLIYFSYDVKMKEKGDIPEGYSVSREKKERFSLILESASTNQTSMYLCASSSIGLWVIEQFFGPGTRLTVL.

The chain employs TRBV14 and TRBJ2-7; 8 positions agree with TRBD2. This CDR3 is built from 15 residues. Unmatched junction bases numbered 5, after V lost 1 base and J lost 3 bases. Looked up from germline, CDR1 is SGHDN and CDR2 is FVKESK. The chain's CDR3 is CASSQVTSVDYEQYV. The DNA of the CDR3 is TGTGCCAGCAGCCAAGTGACTAGCGTCGACTACGAGCAGTACGTC.

There are a few counts of this clonotype. The V and J genes are TRBV6-2 or TRBV6-3 and TRBJ2-3, with D perhaps matching TRBD2 (5 bases). Trimming took 8 bases from V and 6 from J, leaving 18 bases between them. CDR3 length: 14 amino acids. CDR1 and CDR2 from the germline V gene are MNHEY and SVGEGT. Here the CDR3 DNA reads TGTGCCAGCGGCGGTTCCCAACCGGGGGATACGCAGTATTTT. Protein product: CASGGSQPGDTQYF.

This clonotype was counted ten times or more. The chain links TRBV6-1 to TRBJ1-1; D might be TRBD1 (6 bases). V was trimmed by 3 bases and J by 8 bases, leaving 19 bases between them. Germline CDR1 MNHNS, CDR2 SASEGT. The CDR3 runs 15 residues. CDR3 amino acids: CASSDPGAAYFEAFF. Here the CDR3 DNA reads TGTGCCAGCAGTGACCCAGGGGCAGCCTACTTCGAAGCTTTCTTT.

The sample holds many counts of this clonotype. The chain's CDR3 is CASSLGNPEGPDTQYF. The CDR3 coding sequence is TGTGCCAGCAGCCTAGGTAACCCGGAGGGCCCAGATACGCAGTATTTT. The gene calls are TRBV7-8 and TRBJ2-3, with D perhaps matching TRBD2 (6 bases). The V gene's germline CDR1 is SGHVS and CDR2 FQNEAQ. The CDR3 contains 16 residues. Trimming stripped 5 bases from V and 4 bases from J, with 19 bases between.

This clonotype was recorded many times. J is TRBJ2-1 and V is TRBV7-9; D not certain. The length of the CDR3 is 18 residues. V was clipped by 2 bases and J by 8 bases, with 25 bases between them. Germline CDR1 and CDR2: SEHNR and FQNEAQ (reference sequence). CDR3 bases: TGTGCCAGCAGCTTAATTGGTATAGGCGTTCGAACGAGCCATGAGCAGTTCTTC. It yields the protein CASSLIGIGVRTSHEQFF.

The rearrangement links TRBV24-1 to TRBJ2-7, with D perhaps TRBD2 (5 bases). Trimming stripped 4 bases from V and 0 bases from J, with 18 bases between. The CDR3 length is 17 residues. The germline V gene encodes CDR1 KGHDR and CDR2 SFDVKD. The CDR3 loop reads CATSETLGGYFSYEQYV. The CDR3 coding sequence is TGTGCCACCAGTGAGACGCTGGGCGGGTACTTCTCCTACGAGCAGTACGTC.

The J gene is TRBJ2-3, the V gene TRBV7-9; either TRBD1 or TRBD2 may supply D (5 bases each). Trimming shortened V by 6 bases and J by 0 bases, and 16 bases separated the two germline ends. CDR3 size: 16 residues. Looked up from germline, CDR1 is SEHNR and CDR2 is FQNEAQ (reference sequence). The CDR3 DNA reads TGTGCCAGCAGTTTGGGACGTCGCGATAGCACAGATACGCAGTATTTT. It codes for CASSLGRRDSTDTQYF.

The V call is TRBV20-1, the J call TRBJ2-3; D is undetermined. The CDR3 length is 12 residues. The V gene lost 3 bases and the J gene lost 5 bases, with 9 bases spanning the gap. From germline, CDR1 is DFQATT and CDR2 SNEGSKA (reference sequence). The CDR3 protein is CSARRRLDTQYF. CDR3 nucleotide sequence: TGCAGTGCTAGGAGACGCCTAGATACGCAGTATTTT.

This clonotype was counted between two and nine times. CDR3 region: CASSLAQGGNQPQHF. The DNA for the CDR3 is TGTGCCAGCAGCTTAGCGCAGGGCGGCAATCAGCCCCAGCATTTT. V is TRBV7-2 and J is TRBJ1-5, with D tentatively TRBD1 (5 bases). Germline CDR1 SGHTA, CDR2 FQGNSA. The CDR3 is 15 residues long. The V gene lost 0 bases and the J gene lost 2 bases, with 8 bases spanning the gap.

This clonotype was counted a few times. Here the CDR3 reads CASSPGDRGEAFF. The DNA for the CDR3 is TGTGCCAGCAGCCCCGGGGACAGGGGAGAAGCTTTCTTT. This chain connects TRBV7-3 to TRBJ1-1; 10 nucleotides line up with TRBD1. This CDR3 spans 13 amino acids. CDR1 is SGHTA, CDR2 FQGTGA, per germline. Trimming at V came to 5 bases and at J to 8 bases, leaving 5 bases not matched to a gene.

Only a few counts were recorded for this clonotype. In DNA form, the CDR3 reads TGTGCCAGCAGCTCCGGAAACCGTCGGACTAGTCCTAGCACAGATACGCAGTATTTT. The encoded protein is CASSSGNRRTSPSTDTQYF. The chain is built from TRBV11-3 and TRBJ2-3, with 7 bases fitting TRBD2. This CDR3 region has 19 residues. The V gene end was trimmed by 4 bases and the J gene end by 0 bases; junction bases not matched to a gene: 16. The germline V gene encodes CDR1 SGHNT and CDR2 YENEEA.

Only a few counts were recorded for this clonotype. The junction does not match germline at one end; this may be a read error. V gene TRBV7-6 combines with J gene TRBJ2-2; D is uncertain. This CDR3 region has 14 residues. Germline V lookup: CDR1 SGHVS, CDR2 FNYEAQ. CDR3: CASSLSRDTGELFF. The CDR3 DNA is TGTGCTAGCAGCTTATCTCGAGACACCGGGGAGCTGTTTTTT.

This clonotype came up many times. The chain employs TRBV7-2 and TRBJ1-1; D is perhaps TRBD1 (6 bases). Trimming stripped 5 bases from V and 0 bases from J, with 13 bases between. CDR3 length: 15 residues. Germline CDR1 is SGHTA and CDR2 is FQGNSA. CDR3 region: CASSPRTEMNTEAFF. The CDR3 DNA is TGTGCCAGCAGCCCACGGACAGAGATGAACACTGAAGCTTTCTTT.